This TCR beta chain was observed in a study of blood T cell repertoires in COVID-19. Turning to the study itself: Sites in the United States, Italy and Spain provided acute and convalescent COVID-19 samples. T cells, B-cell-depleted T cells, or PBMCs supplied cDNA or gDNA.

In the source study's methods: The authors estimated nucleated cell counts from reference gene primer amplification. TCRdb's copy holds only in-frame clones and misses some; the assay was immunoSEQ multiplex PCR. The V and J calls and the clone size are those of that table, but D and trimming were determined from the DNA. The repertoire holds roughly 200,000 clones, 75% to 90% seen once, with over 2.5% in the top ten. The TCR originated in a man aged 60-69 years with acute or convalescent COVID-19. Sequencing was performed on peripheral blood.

The CDR3 loop is CAWSVMRDREYF. CDR3 nucleotides: TGTGCCTGGAGTGTAATGAGGGACAGGGAATATTTT. The rearrangement uses TRBV30 and TRBJ1-3; 9 bases line up with TRBD1. The CDR3 consists of 12 residues. V lost 0 bases and J lost 15; bases outside the gene matches: 6. CDR1 and CDR2 from the germline V gene are GTSNPN and SVGIG (reference sequence).